The next 8 T cell receptor beta chains were all read from a single sample in a study of vaccination effects on CD4 cells after COVID-19. Under the ViraFEST assay, PBMC were stimulated with viral peptide pools so that antigen-specific CD4+ T cells expanded. Sequencing was performed afterwards. Following culture for around 10 days, CD4+ T cells were isolated. Negative nucleocapsid antibody tests before and after vaccination confirmed no previous SARS-CoV-2 infection. Their target antigens are unknown. Clones were sequenced by immunoSEQ multiplex PCR, and TCRdb holds only the in-frame ones, with some missing. Of about 63,000 clones in the sample, around three quarters are singletons; the top ten hold about 3.7%. Sample: CD4+ T cells from PBMCs cultured with HCoV-OC43 spike peptides, taken before COVID-19 vaccination. Subset specified: HCoV-OC43 spike overlapping peptide pool stimulation. All receptors derive from a human donor who received a COVID-19 vaccine.

The chain uses TRBV4-1 and TRBJ2-5, with D uncertain. Trimming removed 2 bases at V and 5 bases at J, with 9 bases between. The CDR3 has 13 residues. Germline lookup yields CDR1 MGHRA and CDR2 YSYEKL. The CDR3 DNA follows: TGCGCCAGCAGCCAAAACTTCGGTGAGACCCAGTACTTC. Protein: CASSQNFGETQYF.

V gene TRBV14 combines with J gene TRBJ2-1; D remains unclear. The germline V and J ends were trimmed by 6 bases and 6 bases, with 9 bases remaining between them. The CDR3 contains 12 residues. Germline CDR1 reads SGHDN; CDR2 reads FVKESK. As DNA, the CDR3 is TGTGCCAGCAGAGGTTGGGGCAATGAGCAGTTCTTC. As protein: CASRGWGNEQFF.

This clone was counted between two and nine times. This chain links TRBV9 with TRBJ1-1, with a weak D call TRBD1 (5 bases). This CDR3 comprises 13 residues. Between the trimmed V and J ends, which lost 0 bases and 4 bases, there was a span of 7 bases. Germline assignment: CDR1 SGDLS and CDR2 YYNGEE. This CDR3 is CASSVGQFTEAFF. The CDR3 DNA follows: TGTGCCAGCAGCGTAGGACAGTTCACTGAAGCTTTCTTT.

The chain is built from TRBV12-5 and TRBJ2-5; 9 bases are a match to TRBD1. Germline CDR1 and CDR2: LGHNT and FRNRAP. CDR3 length: 14 amino acids. The trim removed 5 bases at V and 5 bases at J, leaving 6 bases unmatched. The CDR3, as DNA: TGTGCTAGTGGTCCGGGACAGGGAGGGGAGACCCAGTACTTC. Protein product: CASGPGQGGETQYF. The variable domain in full, completed from reference TRBV12-5 and TRBJ2-5, reads DARVTQTPRHKVTEMGQEVTMRCQPILGHNTVFWYRQTMMQGLELLAYFRNRAPLDDSGMPKDRFSAEMPDATLATLKIQPSEPRDSAVYFCASGPGQGGETQYFGPGTRLLVL.

This clone occurred once. The chain has TRBV7-8 and TRBJ2-2, with 7 positions matching TRBD1. This CDR3 has 14 residues. Germline values: CDR1 SGHVS, CDR2 FQNEAQ. V dropped 6 bases and J dropped 4; count of bases not matched to a gene: 5. The CDR3 nucleotides are TGTGCCAGCAGGACAGGGATGGGCACCGGGGAGCTGTTTTTT. As protein: CASRTGMGTGELFF. The full variable domain, rest sourced from reference TRBV7-8 and TRBJ2-2, is GAGVSQSPRYKVAKRGQDVALRCDPISGHVSLFWYQQALGQGPEFLTYFQNEAQLDKSGLPSDRFFAERPEGSVSTLKIQRTQQEDSAVYLCASRTGMGTGELFFGEGSRLTVL.

The CDR3 region is CASSRFGGDYGYTF. The CDR3 region has the DNA TGTGCCAGTAGTAGGTTCGGCGGGGACTATGGCTACACCTTC. The rearrangement uses TRBV19 and TRBJ1-2; D gene ambiguous. CDR3 size: 14 residues. The germline gives CDR1 LNHDA, CDR2 SQIVND (reference sequence). V was cut by 4 bases and J by 3 bases, with 12 bases left in between. Full variable domain (remainder filled in from reference TRBV19 and TRBJ1-2): DGGITQSPKYLFRKEGQNVTLSCEQNLNHDAMYWYRQDPGQGLRLIYYSQIVNDFQKGDIAEGYSVSREKKESFPLTVTSAQKNPTAFYLCASSRFGGDYGYTFGSGTRLTVV.

CDR3 sequence reads: CASGPQGYGEAFF. The CDR3 DNA follows: TGTGCTAGTGGTCCCCAGGGATATGGGGAAGCTTTCTTT. V is TRBV12-5 and J is TRBJ1-1, with D perhaps TRBD1 (5 bases). Looked up from germline, CDR1 is LGHNT and CDR2 is FRNRAP. V was pared by 5 bases and J by 8 bases, with 15 bases between. This CDR3 contains 13 residues.

The chain is built from TRBV12-3 or TRBV12-4 and TRBJ1-4; 7 nucleotides match TRBD1. The CDR3 contains 12 residues. Germline trimming cut 7 bases from V and 6 bases from J; bases unmatched to any gene: 2. CDR3 in DNA: TGTGCCAGCAAGACAGGGTATGAAAAACTGTTTTTT. Residues: CASKTGYEKLFF.